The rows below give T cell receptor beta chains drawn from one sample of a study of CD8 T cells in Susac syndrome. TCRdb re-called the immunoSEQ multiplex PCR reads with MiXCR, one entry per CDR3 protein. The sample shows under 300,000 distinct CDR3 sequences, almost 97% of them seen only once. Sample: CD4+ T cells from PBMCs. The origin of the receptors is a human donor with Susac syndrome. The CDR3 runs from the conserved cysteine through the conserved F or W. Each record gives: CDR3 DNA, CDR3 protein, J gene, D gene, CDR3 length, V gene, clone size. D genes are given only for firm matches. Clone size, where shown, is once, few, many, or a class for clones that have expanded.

CDR3nt: TGTGCCAGCAGCCCCTATTCGGGTACTTCTCAGGGCTATGGCTACACCTTC
CDR3aa: CASSPYSGTSQGYGYTF
j_gene: TRBJ1-2
d_gene: .
len: 17
v_gene: TRBV7-9
abundance: .

CDR3nt: TGTGCCTGGAGTGCGGGTAAAGCCAGCTCTGGAAACACCATATATTTT
CDR3aa: CAWSAGKASSGNTIYF
j_gene: TRBJ1-3
d_gene: .
len: 16
v_gene: TRBV30
abundance: once

CDR3nt: TGCAGTGCCCGCTTTTATAGCGGGAGGGCCCTAGAGACCCAGTACTTC
CDR3aa: CSARFYSGRALETQYF
j_gene: TRBJ2-5
d_gene: TRBD2
len: 16
v_gene: TRBV20-1
abundance: .

CDR3nt: TGTGCCAGCAGCGTGAGCCCCAAGCGGGAGGAGCAGTTCTTC
CDR3aa: CASSVSPKREEQFF
j_gene: TRBJ2-1
d_gene: TRBD2
len: 14
v_gene: TRBV9
abundance: .

CDR3nt: TGCAGCGTTGAAGTTACCCGGGGTCAGTACTTC
CDR3aa: CSVEVTRGQYF
j_gene: TRBJ2-7
d_gene: .
len: 11
v_gene: TRBV29-1
abundance: .

CDR3nt: TGTGCCAGCAGCCTTCGGACTAGCGGGAGTAATTCCAAAAACATTCAGTACTTC
CDR3aa: CASSLRTSGSNSKNIQYF
j_gene: TRBJ2-4
d_gene: TRBD2
len: 18
v_gene: TRBV7-8
abundance: once

CDR3nt: TGTGCCAGCAGCTTGGGGGTTCGGACTGAAGCTTTCTTT
CDR3aa: CASSLGVRTEAFF
j_gene: TRBJ1-1
d_gene: .
len: 13
v_gene: TRBV5-6
abundance: .

CDR3nt: TGCAGCGCTTCCACGAAAAACTATGGCTACACCTTC
CDR3aa: CSASTKNYGYTF
j_gene: TRBJ1-2
d_gene: .
len: 12
v_gene: TRBV29-1
abundance: .

CDR3nt: TGCAGTGCTAGCCCCCGGATGGGGGAGACCCAGTACTTC
CDR3aa: CSASPRMGETQYF
j_gene: TRBJ2-5
d_gene: .
len: 13
v_gene: TRBV20-1
abundance: .

CDR3nt: TGTGCCACCGGACGGGACAGAAACTATGGCTACACCTTC
CDR3aa: CATGRDRNYGYTF
j_gene: TRBJ1-2
d_gene: TRBD1
len: 13
v_gene: TRBV7-2
abundance: .

CDR3nt: TGTGCCAGCAGTGCGACTAGCAGGGAGACCCAGTACTTC
CDR3aa: CASSATSRETQYF
j_gene: TRBJ2-5
d_gene: TRBD2
len: 13
v_gene: TRBV12-3/TRBV12-4
abundance: .

CDR3nt: TGTGCCAGCAGTTTCCGGACCTTCTACAATGAGCAGTTCTTC
CDR3aa: CASSFRTFYNEQFF
j_gene: TRBJ2-1
d_gene: .
len: 14
v_gene: TRBV12-3/TRBV12-4
abundance: .

CDR3nt: TGTGCCAGCAGCGCGACCGGGACTAGCGGATACAATGAGCAGTTCTTC
CDR3aa: CASSATGTSGYNEQFF
j_gene: TRBJ2-1
d_gene: TRBD2
len: 16
v_gene: TRBV9
abundance: .

CDR3nt: TGTGCCAGCAGCGTAGACGTAGCGGCTGGAAACACCATATATTTT
CDR3aa: CASSVDVAAGNTIYF
j_gene: TRBJ1-3
d_gene: .
len: 15
v_gene: TRBV9
abundance: .

CDR3nt: TGTGCCAGCAGCTTAGACAGAGAAAGAGAGCAGTACTTC
CDR3aa: CASSLDREREQYF
j_gene: TRBJ2-7
d_gene: .
len: 13
v_gene: TRBV7-3
abundance: .

CDR3nt: TGTGCCAGCAGCCGGAGACAGGGGCCTCCTCTTAGCTCTGGAAACACCATATATTTT
CDR3aa: CASSRRQGPPLSSGNTIYF
j_gene: TRBJ1-3
d_gene: TRBD1
len: 19
v_gene: TRBV3-1
abundance: .

CDR3nt: TGTGCCAGCAGTTTACGAGGGGCAGGGGACGTGAAATCAGCCCAGCATTTT
CDR3aa: CASSLRGAGDVKSAQHF
j_gene: TRBJ1-5
d_gene: .
len: 17
v_gene: TRBV27
abundance: once

CDR3nt: TGTGCCAGCTCACCACTGGGTCCGGGACAGGGGACCATGAACACTGAAGCTTTCTTT
CDR3aa: CASSPLGPGQGTMNTEAFF
j_gene: TRBJ1-1
d_gene: TRBD1
len: 19
v_gene: TRBV18
abundance: once

CDR3nt: TGCAGTGCTAGAGATTTGGCGGCGGGGGCTTACAATGAGCAGTTCTTC
CDR3aa: CSARDLAAGAYNEQFF
j_gene: TRBJ2-1
d_gene: .
len: 16
v_gene: TRBV20-1
abundance: .

CDR3nt: TGCAGGGTAGCGCAACTGGGGAATGAGCAGTTCTTC
CDR3aa: CRVAQLGNEQFF
j_gene: TRBJ2-1
d_gene: .
len: 12
v_gene: TRBV20-1
abundance: .

CDR3nt: TGTGCCACCAGCCAGGACAGGAACTATGGCTACACCTTC
CDR3aa: CATSQDRNYGYTF
j_gene: TRBJ1-2
d_gene: TRBD1
len: 13
v_gene: TRBV15
abundance: .

CDR3nt: TGTGCCACCAGCAGCCTCAGGGGGCCCCAGCATTTT
CDR3aa: CATSSLRGPQHF
j_gene: TRBJ1-5
d_gene: .
len: 12
v_gene: TRBV15
abundance: .

CDR3nt: TGTGCCAGCAGCCCTCCGCTAAGGGGGAATCAGCCCCAGCATTTT
CDR3aa: CASSPPLRGNQPQHF
j_gene: TRBJ1-5
d_gene: .
len: 15
v_gene: TRBV12-3/TRBV12-4
abundance: .

CDR3nt: TGCAGCGTTGAAGATCCCCACGAGCAGTACTTC
CDR3aa: CSVEDPHEQYF
j_gene: TRBJ2-7
d_gene: .
len: 11
v_gene: TRBV29-1
abundance: .

CDR3nt: TGTGCCAGCAGTTTTTCTGGTGCCCACCGGGAGCAGTACTTC
CDR3aa: CASSFSGAHREQYF
j_gene: TRBJ2-7
d_gene: .
len: 14
v_gene: TRBV27
abundance: .

CDR3nt: TGTGCCAGCAGTTTAGGCAGCCTCAGCAATGAGCAGTTCTTC
CDR3aa: CASSLGSLSNEQFF
j_gene: TRBJ2-1
d_gene: .
len: 14
v_gene: TRBV28
abundance: .

CDR3nt: TGTGCCAGCAGCCAGGGACATGGGGAGACCCAGTACTTC
CDR3aa: CASSQGHGETQYF
j_gene: TRBJ2-5
d_gene: .
len: 13
v_gene: TRBV14
abundance: .

CDR3nt: TGCAGCGTGACCGGGACCGGCGGGACCCAGTACTTC
CDR3aa: CSVTGTGGTQYF
j_gene: TRBJ2-5
d_gene: .
len: 12
v_gene: TRBV29-1
abundance: .

CDR3nt: TGTGCCAGCACCGGTGGGCCCCGCACAGATACGCAGTATTTT
CDR3aa: CASTGGPRTDTQYF
j_gene: TRBJ2-3
d_gene: .
len: 14
v_gene: TRBV7-9
abundance: once

CDR3nt: TGTGCCAACTTCGGGACAGAGTCCTACGAGCAGTACTTC
CDR3aa: CANFGTESYEQYF
j_gene: TRBJ2-7
d_gene: TRBD1
len: 13
v_gene: TRBV6-5
abundance: .

CDR3nt: TGCAGTGCTAGAGATAGGCGGGAGGTCCAAGAGACCCAGTACTTC
CDR3aa: CSARDRREVQETQYF
j_gene: TRBJ2-5
d_gene: TRBD2
len: 15
v_gene: TRBV20-1
abundance: .

CDR3nt: TGCAGTGCTAGTGGGGGACAGGGACACACTGAAGCTTTCTTT
CDR3aa: CSASGGQGHTEAFF
j_gene: TRBJ1-1
d_gene: TRBD1
len: 14
v_gene: TRBV20-1
abundance: .

CDR3nt: TGTGCCAGTAGTCTGGACAGGGGCAAAAACTATGGCTACACCTTC
CDR3aa: CASSLDRGKNYGYTF
j_gene: TRBJ1-2
d_gene: TRBD1
len: 15
v_gene: TRBV19
abundance: .